This is a list of T cell receptor beta chains from one sample in a study of blood T cell repertoires in COVID-19. Profiled with immunoSEQ multiplex PCR; TCRdb holds only in-frame clones, not every one. Of some 180,000 clones in the sample, roughly 86% were seen once. Source material: peripheral blood. These receptors originate from a woman over 75 with COVID-19, enrolled during active disease. Both conserved end residues are trimmed from each CDR3. Each record gives: V gene, J gene, CDR3 protein.

>TRBV14|TRBJ2-1
ASRGGTGGSSYNEQF
>TRBV5-6|TRBJ1-2
ASSLYRTGGDYGYT
>TRBV24-1|TRBJ2-3
ATSDLTDSTDTQY
>TRBV7-2|TRBJ2-7
ASVPGESYEQY
>TRBV3-1/TRBV3-2|TRBJ1-5
ASSQGAAQPQH
>TRBV28|TRBJ1-3
ASSPLGQGAGGNTIY
>TRBV24-1|TRBJ2-2
ATSEGQGANTGELF
>TRBV19|TRBJ2-1
ASSKRVGDSYNEQF
>TRBV27|TRBJ2-7
ASSPRQSPYEQY
>TRBV21-1|TRBJ1-4
ASSPQYGGSTEKLF
>TRBV5-1|TRBJ2-5
ASSPRDSETQY
>TRBV3-1/TRBV3-2|TRBJ2-1
ASSLRDSATNEQF
>TRBV7-9|TRBJ1-3
ASRTGTGGGNTIY
>TRBV6-2/TRBV6-3|TRBJ1-6
ASSYLRGSPLH
>TRBV5-1|TRBJ2-3
ASSPSWREGTDTQY
>TRBV7-6|TRBJ2-7
ASSLGLPSGKNPYEQY
>TRBV3-1/TRBV3-2|TRBJ1-1
ASGRGQNTEAF
>TRBV15|TRBJ1-6
ATSSDRLGSPLH
>TRBV7-2|TRBJ1-6
ASSLMPSSSYNSPLH
>TRBV9|TRBJ2-3
ASSVEGTSGREADTQY
>TRBV19|TRBJ1-5
AISGTGNQPQH
>TRBV19|TRBJ1-5
ATRSRGISNQPQH
>TRBV2|TRBJ1-1
ASSEGQWNTEAF
>TRBV5-4|TRBJ2-7
ASSSWTSGSSYEQY
>TRBV14|TRBJ2-7
ASSQRGGGGYEQY
>TRBV7-2|TRBJ2-1
ASSVDYSNEQF
>TRBV25-1|TRBJ1-5
AGKHRDDRNQPQH
>TRBV6-2/TRBV6-3|TRBJ2-5
ASSYSTHGTYYQETQY
>TRBV28|TRBJ1-2
ASSLQGYGYT
>TRBV2|TRBJ2-3
ASTYRSSGTDTQY
>TRBV4-3|TRBJ1-2
ASSRLEGGTPSGYT
>TRBV11-1|TRBJ2-3
ASSLKLLGRTDTQY
>TRBV5-6|TRBJ2-2
ASRRTGDTGELF
>TRBV7-2|TRBJ2-3
ASSSWTSGFPSTDTQY
>TRBV4-1|TRBJ1-1
ASSRTGPTEAF
>TRBV6-5|TRBJ1-1
ASSYGASGSEAF
>TRBV7-2|TRBJ2-6
ASSQQGRGANVLT
>TRBV27|TRBJ1-1
ASRGPRTAEAF
>TRBV5-1|TRBJ1-2
ASTPQGASYGYT
>TRBV20-1|TRBJ2-2
SASILSGELF
>TRBV29-1|TRBJ1-1
SVERRNTEAF
>TRBV19|TRBJ2-5
ASSTGGETQY
>TRBV2|TRBJ2-2
ASRVQGVPGELF
>TRBV15|TRBJ2-5
ATIKGTPTDETQY
>TRBV2|TRBJ1-2
ASRGSSINYGYT
>TRBV6-4|TRBJ2-2
ASSDSGRDTGELF
>TRBV12-3/TRBV12-4|TRBJ1-1
ASSQGGGTEAF
>TRBV5-1|TRBJ2-7
ASSSGTGEYEQY
>TRBV5-1|TRBJ2-7
ASSLGAGNSYEQY
>TRBV28|TRBJ1-1
ASTGTEAF
>TRBV19|TRBJ1-6
ATQDRTDSPLH
>TRBV14|TRBJ2-7
ASSQDAGSLN